These 6 T cell receptor beta chains were sequenced from one sample in a study of technical replicates of blood from a handful of donors. Using immunoSEQ multiplex PCR, the repertoire was profiled, and TCRdb retains in-frame clones only, with some absent. The repertoire holds over 50,000 clones, with more than 85% as singletons. Material: PBMCs. The receptor set was obtained from a human donor in good health. Some clones in this sample may be carry-over from other donors' samples.

The V call is TRBV21-1, the J call TRBJ1-3; TRBD1, the D gene given by the table, was not confirmed from the DNA. TRBV21-1 is deemed a pseudogene. The CDR3 has 13 residues. The CDR3 here is CASTVHPGNTIYF. DNA of the CDR3: TGTGCCAGCACCGTACACCCCGGAAACACCATATATTTT.

The rearrangement links TRBV7-9 to TRBJ2-7; 8 bases are shared with TRBD2. V was pared by 2 bases and J by 4 bases, with 7 bases of the junction left unmatched. Per germline, CDR1 SEHNR and CDR2 FQNEAQ (reference sequence). The CDR3 loop spans 15 amino acids. The CDR3: CASSLLREGQYEQYF. CDR3 DNA sequence: TGTGCCAGCAGCTTACTACGGGAGGGCCAATACGAGCAGTACTTC.

V is TRBV7-6 and J is TRBJ2-7; TRBD1 matches 10 bases. Germline V CDR1 and CDR2: SGHVS, FNYEAQ. Trimming removed 5 bases from V and 7 bases from J; junction bases left unmatched: 20. CDR3 length: 18 residues. DNA of the CDR3: TGTGCCAGCAGCGCCCAACCTAGGTCCGGGACAGGGGTGGGTGAGCAGTACTTC. The encoded protein is CASSAQPRSGTGVGEQYF.

The J gene is TRBJ2-7, the V gene TRBV13; tentatively, D is TRBD2 (7 bases). Trimming stripped 3 bases from V and 3 bases from J, with 9 bases between. CDR1 PRHDT and CDR2 FYEKMQ come from the germline V gene (reference sequence). The CDR3 sequence is 13 residues long. This CDR3 is CASSLRGGYEQYF. The CDR3 DNA follows: TGTGCCAGCAGCTTGAGGGGGGGCTACGAGCAGTACTTC.

The genes are TRBV4-3 and TRBJ2-1; 11 bases are shared with TRBD2. The trim removed 4 bases at V and 7 bases at J, leaving 6 bases unmatched. In germline, CDR1 is LGHNA, CDR2 YSLEER. The CDR3 totals 15 residues. DNA of the CDR3: TGCGCCAGCAGCCCCGTAGCGGGAGGGCCGAATGAGCAGTTCTTC. Translated: CASSPVAGGPNEQFF.

The genes are TRBV29-1 and TRBJ2-5; no reliable D call. CDR1 SQVTM and CDR2 ANQGSEA come from the germline V gene. The length of the CDR3 is 13 residues. The V end was cut by 5 bases, the J end by 1 base, with 11 bases between. Here the CDR3 DNA reads TGCAGCGTTCTGACATCCAGCCAAGAGACCCAGTACTTC. It translates to CSVLTSSQETQYF.